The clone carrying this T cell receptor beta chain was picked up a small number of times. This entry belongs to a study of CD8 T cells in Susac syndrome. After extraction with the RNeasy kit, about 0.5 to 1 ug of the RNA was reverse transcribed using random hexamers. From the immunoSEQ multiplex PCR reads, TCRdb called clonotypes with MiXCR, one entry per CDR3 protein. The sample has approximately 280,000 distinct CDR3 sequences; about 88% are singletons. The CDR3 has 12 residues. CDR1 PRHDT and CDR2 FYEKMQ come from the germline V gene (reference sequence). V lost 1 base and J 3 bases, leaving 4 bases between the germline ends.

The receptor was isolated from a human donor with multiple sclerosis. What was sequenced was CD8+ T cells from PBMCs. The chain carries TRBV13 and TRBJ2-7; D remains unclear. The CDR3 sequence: CASSLVVYEQYF. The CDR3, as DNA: TGTGCCAGCAGCTTAGTCGTCTACGAGCAGTACTTC.